This TCR beta chain was recorded in a study of shared clonotypes between healthy human individuals. This clone was seen a single time. Germline CDR1 LNHNV, CDR2 YYDKDF (reference sequence). CDR3 size: 15 residues. Deletions cut 2 bases from V and 2 bases from J, with 11 bases between. Authors' analysis steps: Without quality scores, immunoSEQ junctional reads could not be filtered like full-length reads. Clones were read by immunoSEQ multiplex PCR, and TCRdb kept only the in-frame ones, dropping some. Clonal size and the V and J genes are those of that table, whereas D and trimming came from the DNA. In the table there are approximately 1.4 million clones, around 98% of which are singletons.

This clonotype originated in a man aged 30-40 years in good health. The rearrangement joins TRBV15 to TRBJ2-3; no clear D. The sample comprised naive CD4+ T cells sorted from blood. Subset noted: CD45RA+ positively selected. This CDR3 reads CATSRSRSDTDTQYF. The CDR3 nucleotides are TGTGCCACCAGCAGAAGTCGATCCGACACAGATACGCAGTATTTT.